The present T cell receptor beta chain was sequenced within a study of blood T cell repertoires in COVID-19. Study-level background: Some COVID-19 samples were acute and others convalescent; all came from the United States, Italy and Spain.

The CDR3 runs 17 residues. Germline V gene lookup returns CDR1 KGHDR and CDR2 SFDVKD. V was pared by 4 bases and J by 2 bases, with 7 bases of the junction left unmatched. In the original analysis: Reference gene primer amplification in the assay estimated nucleated cell counts. The table came from immunoSEQ multiplex PCR; TCRdb's copy has only in-frame clones and leaves some out. Clone size and V and J calls were adopted from that table, with D and trimming inferred from the DNA. The repertoire consists of around 67,000 clones, with about 81% occurring once and the leading ten covering 9.2%. This TCR was recovered from a human donor in a cohort sampled during active COVID-19. The sequencing input was peripheral blood. V gene TRBV24-1 combines with J gene TRBJ2-3, with 11 bases fitting TRBD2. The CDR3 loop is CATSDPGTSGYTDTQYF. The CDR3 region has the DNA TGTGCCACCAGTGACCCTGGGACTAGCGGATACACAGATACGCAGTATTTT.